A single sample gave rise to the 14 T cell receptor beta chains below, sequenced in a study of cytomegalovirus exposure and HLA in healthy donors. The study ran its PCR with 60 Vbeta and 13 Jbeta primers. Data came from immunoSEQ multiplex PCR; TCRdb stores just in-frame clones and leaves some out. The top ten hold around 2% of the sample, which has under 200,000 clones, 81% seen once. Sequencing input: PBMCs. The source is a woman aged 18-35 years in good health and CMV-seropositive.

The chain joins TRBV4-3 to TRBJ1-1, with a possible D match to TRBD1 (6 bases). Germline V gene sequence: CDR1 LGHNA, CDR2 YSLEER. V lost 0 bases to trimming and J lost 1 base, with 15 bases between them. This CDR3 comprises 17 residues. The CDR3 spells CASSQDPPTGGNTEAFF. CDR3 DNA: TGCGCCAGCAGCCAAGACCCCCCGACAGGAGGGAACACTGAAGCTTTCTTT.

The chain recombines TRBV27 with TRBJ1-4, with D maybe TRBD1 (5 bases). The CDR3 is made up of 14 amino acids. V was shortened by 3 bases and J by 3 bases, with 8 bases between the two germline ends. Germline lookup yields CDR1 MNHEY and CDR2 SMNVEV (reference sequence). The CDR3 DNA is TGTGCCAGCAGTTTTTCGACAGCTAATGAAAAACTGTTTTTT. This translates into CASSFSTANEKLFF. Using reference TRBV27 and TRBJ1-4 for the parts outside the CDR3, the full variable domain is EAQVTQNPRYLITVTGKKLTVTCSQNMNHEYMSWYRQDPGLGLRQIYYSMNVEVTDKGDVPEGYKVSRKEKRNFPLILESPSPNQTSLYFCASSFSTANEKLFFGSGTQLSVL.

This rearrangement joins TRBV30 to TRBJ1-3, with TRBD1 as a possible D gene (5 bases). The CDR3 has 15 amino acids. The ends were cut back, 1 base at V and 4 bases at J, with 14 bases in the middle. CDR1 is GTSNPN, CDR2 SVGIG, per germline (reference sequence). Written as DNA, the CDR3 is TGTGCCTGGAGTGCTCTAGGGGTGAGGGGAAACACCATATATTTT. Translated: CAWSALGVRGNTIYF.

This chain links TRBV11-3 with TRBJ2-3; 8 nucleotides align to TRBD2. In germline, CDR1 is SGHNT, CDR2 YENEEA. The junction had 5 bases not matched to a gene; V was cut back by 1 base and J by 2 bases. The CDR3 spans 16 residues. The CDR3 DNA sequence: TGTGCCAGCAGCTTAGGGTTGCGGGGGGTCACAGATACGCAGTATTTT. It is translated as CASSLGLRGVTDTQYF.

CDR3 nucleotides: TGCAGTGCTAGATACGCCGGGGGCTACACCTTC. Translating it yields CSARYAGGYTF. The V and J genes are TRBV20-1 and TRBJ1-2; no definite D call. The CDR3 is 11 residues long. From germline, CDR1 is DFQATT and CDR2 SNEGSKA (reference sequence). The V gene lost 2 bases and the J gene lost 8 bases, with 9 bases spanning the gap.

The genes are TRBV4-1 and TRBJ2-3; maybe TRBD1 (6 bases). Germline V lookup: CDR1 MGHRA, CDR2 YSYEKL. CDR3 length equals 16 residues. Trimming left V 1 base short and J 0 bases short, with 11 bases between. The CDR3 is CASSQGDRRSTDTQYF. The DNA of the CDR3 is TGCGCCAGCAGCCAAGGTGACAGGAGAAGCACAGATACGCAGTATTTT.

This clone was recorded once. V gene TRBV25-1 combines with J gene TRBJ2-1, with TRBD2 as a possible D gene (8 bases). Trimming stripped 6 bases from V and 9 bases from J, with 21 bases between. The CDR3 has 15 residues. Germline CDR1 MGHDK, CDR2 SYGVNS. CDR3 sequence: CASSREGALGPEQFF. CDR3 nucleotides: TGTGCCAGCAGCCGGGAGGGGGCCCTGGGTCCTGAGCAGTTCTTC.

V and J are TRBV4-1 and TRBJ1-1; D not certain. V lost 0 bases and J 4 bases, leaving 12 bases between the germline ends. The CDR3 contains 15 residues. Germline-derived CDR1 and CDR2 are MGHRA and YSYEKL. The CDR3 is CASSQEWGEGTEAFF. The CDR3 nucleotides are TGCGCCAGCAGCCAAGAATGGGGAGAGGGCACTGAAGCTTTCTTT.

This chain links TRBV7-9 with TRBJ2-2, with a tentative D call TRBD2 (6 bases). CDR3 length: 16 residues. Trimming removed 5 bases from V and 0 bases from J, with 13 bases in between. The V gene's germline CDR1 is SEHNR and CDR2 FQNEAQ (reference sequence). CDR3: CASSQTGLSNTGELFF. The DNA of the CDR3 is TGTGCCAGCAGCCAAACGGGACTTTCGAACACCGGGGAGCTGTTTTTT.

The chain couples TRBV7-9 to TRBJ2-1; 13 positions match TRBD2. V was pared by 5 bases and J by 3 bases, with 13 bases of the junction left unmatched. The CDR3 loop spans 19 amino acids. In germline, CDR1 is SEHNR, CDR2 FQNEAQ (reference sequence). The CDR3 DNA is TGTGCCAGCAGCCCACGACTAGCGGGGGGCCAAGGCAACTACAATGAGCAGTTCTTC. It specifies CASSPRLAGGQGNYNEQFF.

The V and J genes are TRBV9 and TRBJ1-3; 8 bases are shared with TRBD1. V was clipped by 4 bases and J by 4 bases; unmatched bases: 10. The CDR3 has 16 amino acids. Germline CDR1 and CDR2: SGDLS and YYNGEE. The chain's CDR3 is CASSPYDRGGGNTIYF. The CDR3 region has the DNA TGTGCCAGCAGCCCCTACGACAGGGGCGGCGGAAACACCATATATTTT. Full variable domain (remainder filled in from reference TRBV9 and TRBJ1-3): DSGVTQTPKHLITATGQRVTLRCSPRSGDLSVYWYQQSLDQGLQFLIQYYNGEERAKGNILERFSAQQFPDLHSELNLSSLELGDSALYFCASSPYDRGGGNTIYFGEGSWLTVV.

V and J are TRBV20-1 and TRBJ2-7, with a possible D match to TRBD2 (5 bases). The CDR3 spans 11 residues. Germline-derived CDR1 and CDR2 are DFQATT and SNEGSKA (reference sequence). V lost 6 bases and J lost 4, with 10 bases in between. The CDR3 loop reads CSALSGYEQYF. CDR3 nucleotide sequence: TGCAGTGCCCTCTCGGGGTACGAGCAGTACTTC.

V usage is TRBV19 and J usage is TRBJ2-1; D is possibly TRBD1 (8 bases). In germline, CDR1 is LNHDA, CDR2 SQIVND (reference sequence). The CDR3 has 14 amino acids. V shed 3 bases and J shed 7 bases, with 13 bases lying between them. CDR3: CASSITGGENEQFF. In DNA form, the CDR3 reads TGTGCCAGTAGTATCACAGGGGGGGAGAATGAGCAGTTCTTC. Combining the CDR3 with reference TRBV19 and TRBJ2-1 gives the whole variable domain DGGITQSPKYLFRKEGQNVTLSCEQNLNHDAMYWYRQDPGQGLRLIYYSQIVNDFQKGDIAEGYSVSREKKESFPLTVTSAQKNPTAFYLCASSITGGENEQFFGPGTRLTVL.

The chain is built from TRBV7-8 and TRBJ1-6; 10 positions agree with TRBD1. V gave up 6 bases and J gave up 9 bases; unmatched junction bases: 11. Germline V gene data show CDR1 as SGHVS and CDR2 as FQNEAQ. This CDR3 contains 16 residues. The CDR3 reads CASRMGGQGSGSPLHF. CDR3 DNA: TGTGCCAGCAGGATGGGGGGACAGGGGTCAGGTTCACCCCTCCACTTT.